This T cell receptor (beta chain) was captured in a study of blood T cells in healthy people across ages (dated by TCRdb to between 2014 and 2017). As for the study more broadly: In model experiments, roughly one uniquely barcoded TCR beta cDNA molecule per two T cells was captured by template switching. Age-related changes in TCR beta repertoire diversity were measured in the study by deep sequencing normalized with unique cDNA molecular identifiers. The donors were divided into four age groups: young (average about 16 years), middle-aged (roughly 42), aged (approximately 59) and long-lived (about 90). To avoid experimental bias, donors of different ages were randomly spread across the sequencing lanes. Using the same blood draw, the study looked at two additional independent replicas of 1 million unique cDNA reads for two donors, one aged 18 to 30 and the other aged 80 or older. Broader findings and caveats from the paper: Estimates of total diversity based on one million sequenced T cells were regarded as lower bounds and as underestimates. As age increased, observed TCR beta diversity per million T cells dropped in a roughly linear way, and a significant reduction was already evident by age roughly 36. Compared with the aged group, the long-lived group had more naive CD4+ T cells, fewer expanded clones and increased TCR diversity, a pattern suggesting age selection. Observed TCR beta diversity correlated strongly with the percentage of naive T cells measured by flow cytometry. Since profiling was done on bulk unsorted PBMCs, naive and antigen-experienced compartments could not be conclusively compared. Because donor CMV infection status was unknown, age-related changes in expanded clonotypes were potentially confounded.

The library was made by 5' RACE. Instrument used: Illumina HiSeq 2500. A second PCR of roughly 7 to 12 cycles was run with a J-beta primer mix and a sample-barcoded 5' primer. A template-switch 5' adaptor carrying 12 random nucleotides introduced a unique molecular identifier onto each TCR beta cDNA molecule. At least 2.5 million CDR3-containing paired-end reads were obtained from each sample. First-strand cDNA was synthesized from all RNA with the Mint cDNA synthesis kit, primed by a TRBC-specific oligonucleotide. After uracil-DNA glycosylase treatment, a first 18-cycle PCR used universal primers M1SS and BC2_uni_R on all cDNA. Turning to the authors' computational methods: Normalization of each sample was performed by random selection of 1 million high-quality reads, each carrying a distinct molecular identifier. Reads sharing molecular identifiers were discarded rather than binned into consensus sequences. MiTCR, with a Q25 quality threshold and the strictest error-elimination algorithm, was used for CDR3 identification, clonotype clustering and error correction. A nonparametric unseen species model using Euler transformation provided a lower-bound estimate of total TCR beta diversity. The public reads were run again by TCRdb, first through fastp at Q25 and then through MiXCR, and only productive beta chains were kept. Each record represents a unique CDR3 protein, reported with the most common genes and DNA among its rows. The V and J calls shown here were made by TCRdb, not taken from the authors' results. The sample table records about 680,000 distinct CDR3 sequences; about half of these occur just once. Under 35% of the sample is held by the ten biggest clonotypes.

The roughly 39 donors, aged about 6 to 100 years, were systemically healthy Caucasian individuals from Russia. Each donor gave 8 to 10 milliliters of peripheral blood, collected into EDTA-treated Vacutainer tubes. Ficoll-Paque density-gradient centrifugation was used to isolate PBMCs, with at least 6 million obtained per sample. Total RNA was extracted from PBMCs with Trizol reagent, with at least 5.5 micrograms obtained per sample. For every donor, flow cytometry on a PBMC aliquot measured the percentage of naive CD45RAhigh/CD27high T cells. Reading the germline V gene gives CDR1 SGDLS and CDR2 YYNGEE. V is pruned by 3 bases and J by 6 bases, leaving 4 bases of the junction without a gene match. Counted from cysteine to phenylalanine, this CDR3 has 15 amino acids. Just CDR3 DNA is preserved here, 45 bases in frame from base 1. Concerning this clonotype itself: Its recognized antigen is unknown. Base qualities were left out, and no much larger clone turns up one base away.

The clonotype was recovered from a woman aged 55-69 years in good health. Sequencing input: blood. Recombination joined TRBV9 with TRBJ2-7, and 15 bases in between align with TRBD2. The bases are TGTGCCAGCAGCGAAATGGGACTAGCGGGAGGCGAGCAGTACTTC. The encoded protein is CASSEMGLAGGEQYF.